This TCR beta chain was captured by sequencing in a study of OX40 agonist ivuxolimab in advanced cancers. Context from the whole study: The costimulatory receptor OX40 (CD134) was targeted by ivuxolimab, a fully human IgG2 agonistic monoclonal antibody. Prior anti-PD-1, anti-PD-L1 or anti-CTLA-4 therapy was permitted, and roughly two fifths of dose-escalation patients had received checkpoint inhibitors. Of the roughly 51 patients in dose escalation, some 20 had hepatocellular carcinoma, about 15 had melanoma, 9 had renal cell carcinoma and 9 had head and neck cancer. The dose-escalation cohort was about 83% male with a mean age of about 60 years, ranging from about 20 to 80. Intravenous ivuxolimab was administered to patients every 2 weeks at six dose levels: 0.01, 0.1, 0.3, 1.5, 3 and 10 mg/kg. Three dose-escalation patients achieved partial responses, one with hepatocellular carcinoma and two with cutaneous melanoma. The point of sequencing TCRbeta in the periphery was to test whether ivuxolimab changed TCR sequence diversity and drove clonal T-cell expansion. The monotherapy dose-escalation portion (N of about 57 patients) of the phase I ivuxolimab trial is reported in the paper. Results and caveats for the whole study, not just this receptor: At doses of 0.1 to 3.0 mg/kg, clonal expansion of both CD4+ and CD8+ T cells in blood was seen between baseline and week 6. After ivuxolimab, more expanded clones were found on average in CD8+ T cells than in CD4+ T cells. Low levels of normalized T-cell clonal expansion were also shown by some nonresponding patients. The antigen specificity of the peripheral T cells that underwent clonal expansion was not determined. In the 0.1-3.0 mg/kg groups, partial responders had among the lowest normalized peripheral clonal expansion, particularly in CD8+ T cells.

Genomic DNA was extracted from sorted cells for sequencing of the TCRbeta CDR3 region. The immunoSEQ Assay was used for sequencing of TCRbeta CDR3 regions. TCRdb limited this immuneACCESS table to in-frame rearrangements with V and J called. A share of clones is missing; checked studies link under half to unresolved V genes, and the rest is unexplained. The sample table records approximately 68,000 clones; 92% of these occur just once. Under 10% of the sample goes to the ten largest clones. A remark on this clone: Its target antigen remains unknown. The input lacks base qualities; no much larger clone sits a single base away.

The germline V gene (reference sequence) supplies CDR1 SEHNR and CDR2 FQNEAQ. Trimming leaves V shorter by 3 bases and J shorter by 10 bases, with the junction holding 9 bases beyond the gene matches. The CDR3 contains 15 residues, cysteine and phenylalanine counted. Of all the DNA, just the CDR3 is kept, 45 bases in frame from base 1. The trial excluded patients who had a history of autoimmune disease or who were on systemic immunosuppression. Peripheral blood for TCR sequencing was collected from all dose cohorts at baseline, on cycle 4 day 1, and on cycle 7 day 1. Samples were obtained from an open-label, multicenter, first-in-human phase I dose-escalation trial of ivuxolimab. Adults with locally advanced or metastatic melanoma, renal cell, hepatocellular, or head and neck squamous cell carcinoma were enrolled in the trial. Before TCR sequencing, CD4+ T cells and CD8+ T cells from peripheral blood were sorted into separate populations.

Source: CD4+ or CD8+ T cells sorted from blood, taken in a trial of the OX40 agonist ivuxolimab. This receptor was obtained from an adult with an advanced solid tumor such as melanoma, head and neck, liver or kidney cancer. The chain couples TRBV7-9 to TRBJ1-6; a stretch of 7 junction bases matches TRBD1. The CDR3 in this case is CASSLGPGGQSPLHF. The base sequence is TGTGCCAGCAGCTTGGGGCCAGGGGGGCAGTCACCCCTCCACTTT.